Below are 32 T cell receptor beta chains sequenced from a single sample in a study of blood T cell repertoires in COVID-19. Libraries were prepared by immunoSEQ multiplex PCR; TCRdb keeps only in-frame clonotypes and omits some of them. The sample includes about 190,000 clones, less than 90% seen only once; the top ten take approximately 1.1%. The sample comprised peripheral blood. These receptors all stem from a man aged 30 to 39 with acute or convalescent COVID-19.

This CDR3 is CASRPGTSGGAWYNEQFF. CDR3 sequence (DNA): TGTGCCAGCAGGCCCGGGACTAGCGGGGGGGCATGGTACAATGAGCAGTTCTTC. The chain has TRBV28 and TRBJ2-1; 16 nucleotides align to TRBD2. This CDR3 has 18 residues. The V gene's germline CDR1 is MDHEN and CDR2 SYDVKM. V was clipped by 6 bases and J by 4 bases; unmatched bases: 9.

The J gene is TRBJ1-5, the V gene TRBV27; D might be TRBD1 (5 bases). Germline V lookup: CDR1 MNHEY, CDR2 SMNVEV (reference sequence). Trimming cost V 6 bases and J 4 bases, with 25 bases left between them. CDR3 size: 18 residues. The CDR3 nucleotides are TGTGCCAGCAGCTCCCGGGCCCTAGAAGTCGCAGGGAATCAGCCCCAGCATTTT. Translated, it gives CASSSRALEVAGNQPQHF.

The chain combines TRBV7-9 with TRBJ2-7, with 11 bases aligning to TRBD2. The CDR3 extends over 14 amino acids. From germline, CDR1 is SEHNR and CDR2 FQNEAQ (reference sequence). J lost 6 bases, V lost 4 bases, and 5 bases had no gene match. CDR3 amino acids: CASSYELAGAEQYF. The CDR3 DNA reads TGTGCCAGCAGCTACGAACTAGCGGGGGCCGAGCAGTACTTC.

The gene calls are TRBV6-5 and TRBJ2-5, with 8 bases identical to TRBD2. The CDR3 covers 13 residues. V lost 4 bases to trimming and J lost 4 bases; unmatched junction nucleotides: 2. The germline CDR1 and CDR2 sequences are MNHEY and SVGAGI. The CDR3 DNA follows: TGTGCCAGCAGTTCGGGGGGGGGAGAGACCCAGTACTTC. This codes for CASSSGGGETQYF.

The chain combines TRBV5-6 with TRBJ2-7; 16 nucleotides line up with TRBD2. With V trimmed by 5 bases and J by 5 bases, 10 bases remained unmatched. Germline V gene data show CDR1 as SGHDT and CDR2 as YYEEEE. This CDR3 spans 17 amino acids. CDR3 in amino acids: CASSPGLAGGQGHEQYF. CDR3 nucleotide sequence: TGTGCCAGCAGTCCGGGACTAGCGGGAGGGCAGGGCCACGAGCAGTACTTC.

V is TRBV9 and J is TRBJ1-1; D ambiguous. The germline V and J ends were trimmed by 0 bases and 8 bases, with 14 bases remaining between them. The length of the CDR3 is 14 residues. Germline-derived CDR1 and CDR2 are SGDLS and YYNGEE. The CDR3 DNA sequence: TGTGCCAGCAGCGTAGAACAGAGAGATTTGGAAGCTTTCTTT. Amino acid sequence: CASSVEQRDLEAFF.

The chain recombines TRBV20-1 with TRBJ2-3, with 12 bases matching TRBD2. The V segment lost 3 bases and the J segment 2 bases; nucleotides outside the gene matches: 6. CDR1 and CDR2 from the germline V gene are DFQATT and SNEGSKA (reference sequence). This CDR3 spans 16 amino acids. For the CDR3, the DNA is TGCAGTGCTAGTAGGGCTAGCGGGAGGGCCACAGATACGCAGTATTTT. It translates to CSASRASGRATDTQYF.

The chain has TRBV23-1 and TRBJ1-2; 9 nucleotides agree with TRBD1. TRBV23-1 is labeled an ORF, and its function is uncertain. The CDR3 runs to 14 residues. V dropped 6 bases and J dropped 10; count of bases not matched to a gene: 12. The DNA of the CDR3 is TGCGCCAGCAGACGCGACAGGGGGACAATGGACTACACCTTC. As protein: CASRRDRGTMDYTF.

The V gene is TRBV2, the J gene TRBJ2-2; D is possibly TRBD1 (6 bases). The V and J ends lost 6 bases and 4 bases respectively, with 9 bases between them. The CDR3 runs to 13 residues. Germline values: CDR1 SNHLY, CDR2 FYNNEI. As DNA, the CDR3 is TGTGCCAGCAGGCAGGGGCTCACCGGGGAGCTGTTTTTT. Translation gives CASRQGLTGELFF.

V gene TRBV28 combines with J gene TRBJ1-1; perhaps TRBD1 as D (5 bases). CDR3 length: 16 amino acids. V lost 7 bases, J lost 8 bases, and 26 bases lay in between. Germline V gives CDR1 MDHEN, CDR2 SYDVKM. In DNA, the CDR3 is TGTGCCAGCACTCAAATCACGGGGGGTGGGCTAAAAGAAGCTTTCTTT. This translates into CASTQITGGGLKEAFF.

The J gene is TRBJ1-5, the V gene TRBV27, with D hard to call. Trimming left V 0 bases short and J 3 bases short, with 12 bases between. Germline loops: CDR1 MNHEY, CDR2 SMNVEV (reference sequence). The CDR3 sequence is 16 residues long. The CDR3 DNA sequence: TGTGCCAGCAGTTTATCCGGGGTGTTAGTCAATCAGCCCCAGCATTTT. Protein: CASSLSGVLVNQPQHF.

V gene TRBV2 combines with J gene TRBJ2-3; D gene unclear. The V and J ends lost 3 bases and 8 bases respectively, with 6 bases between them. CDR3 length: 11 amino acids. The germline V gene encodes CDR1 SNHLY and CDR2 FYNNEI. The CDR3 DNA sequence: TGTGCCAGCAGTGAGTGGAGTACGCAGTATTTT. It codes for CASSEWSTQYF.

The J gene is TRBJ2-7, the V gene TRBV3-1 (or the pseudogene TRBV3-2); TRBD2 aligns across 11 bases. The trim removed 4 bases at V and 3 bases at J, leaving 11 bases unmatched. Per the germline V gene, CDR1 is LGHDT and CDR2 is YNNKEL (reference sequence). The CDR3 is made up of 17 amino acids. For the CDR3, the DNA is TGTGCCAGCAGCCCCAACCCGGTACTAGCGGGGGTCTACGAGCAGTACTTC. It codes for CASSPNPVLAGVYEQYF.

This chain links TRBV12-1 with TRBJ1-5; no DNA check was done on the table's D call, TRBD1. TRBV12-1 constitutes a pseudogene. This CDR3 has 18 residues. The CDR3 loop is CASSFAQNFRGQDQPQHF. For the CDR3, the DNA is TGTGCCAGCAGCTTTGCGCAAAATTTCAGGGGGCAGGATCAGCCCCAGCATTTT.

The chain has TRBV5-4 and TRBJ1-1; 7 bases match TRBD1. Trimming removed 4 bases from V and 7 bases from J; junction bases left unmatched: 4. CDR1 is SGHNT, CDR2 YYREEE, per germline (reference sequence). The CDR3 loop spans 12 amino acids. CDR3 sequence (DNA): TGTGCCAGCAGCATGAACAGGGGTGAAGCTTTCTTT. Residues: CASSMNRGEAFF. The full variable domain, rest sourced from reference TRBV5-4 and TRBJ1-1, is ETGVTQSPTHLIKTRGQQVTLRCSSQSGHNTVSWYQQALGQGPQFIFQYYREEENGRGNFPPRFSGLQFPNYSSELNVNALELDDSALYLCASSMNRGEAFFGQGTRLTVV.

The chain recombines TRBV11-2 with TRBJ2-2; 10 positions agree with TRBD2. The CDR3 totals 15 residues. After removal of 8 bases from V and 5 bases from J, the junction contained 8 bases not matched to a gene. Germline CDR1 and CDR2: SGHAT and FQNNGV. CDR3 nucleotide sequence: TGTGCCAGCGCGGTGGCTAGCGGGAGAACCGGGGAGCTGTTTTTT. Translation gives CASAVASGRTGELFF.

A single count supports this clone. This sequence joins TRBV19 and TRBJ2-2, with 7 bases that match TRBD1. This CDR3 is 13 amino acids long. The ends lost 4 bases at V and 4 bases at J; junction bases unmatched: 0. Per the germline V gene, CDR1 is LNHDA and CDR2 is SQIVND (reference sequence). The CDR3 DNA sequence: TGTGCCAGTAGTACAGGGGGCACCGGGGAGCTGTTTTTT. Encoded protein: CASSTGGTGELFF. The full variable domain, with the rest looked up from reference TRBV19 and TRBJ2-2, is DGGITQSPKYLFRKEGQNVTLSCEQNLNHDAMYWYRQDPGQGLRLIYYSQIVNDFQKGDIAEGYSVSREKKESFPLTVTSAQKNPTAFYLCASSTGGTGELFFGEGSRLTVL.

V is TRBV30 and J is TRBJ1-2; D unclear. V lost 2 bases to trimming and J lost 8 bases, with 12 bases between them. Germline lookup yields CDR1 GTSNPN and CDR2 SVGIG (reference sequence). The CDR3 is 12 amino acids. Written as DNA, the CDR3 is TGTGCCTGGAGTTTAGGAGTGTGGGGCTACACCTTC. Residues: CAWSLGVWGYTF.

J is TRBJ2-1 and V is TRBV28; no clear D. Trimming removed 11 bases at V and 4 bases at J, with 12 bases between. The CDR3 runs to 12 residues. Germline V CDR1 and CDR2: MDHEN, SYDVKM. CDR3 nucleotides: TGTGCCTCTCAAACTGCTTACAATGAGCAGTTCTTC. Protein sequence: CASQTAYNEQFF.

Comment on this clone: Other DNA sequences of this sample code for an identical CDR3. The gene calls are TRBV5-1 and TRBJ2-2, with 7 bases that match TRBD1. Germline V gene lookup returns CDR1 SGHRS and CDR2 YFSETQ. J lost 1 base, V lost 4 bases, and 4 bases had no gene match. The CDR3 is 15 amino acids. The CDR3 DNA follows: TGCGCCAGCAGCCCGCGGACAGGGAACACCGGGGAGCTGTTTTTT. This codes for CASSPRTGNTGELFF.

V is TRBV13 and J is TRBJ2-7; tentatively, D is TRBD2 (6 bases). CDR3 length: 13 residues. The V and J ends lost 2 bases and 6 bases respectively, with 11 bases between them. Germline CDR1 and CDR2: PRHDT and FYEKMQ (reference sequence). CDR3 residues: CASSLNLGGEQYF. CDR3 nucleotides: TGTGCCAGCAGCTTAAACTTGGGGGGCGAGCAGTACTTC.

This clone was seen only once. The gene calls are TRBV27 and TRBJ1-6; 7 bases match TRBD1. The ends lost 3 bases at V and 0 bases at J; junction bases unmatched: 8. Germline CDR1 is MNHEY and CDR2 is SMNVEV (reference sequence). There are 18 residues in the CDR3. CDR3 sequence reads: CASSFRGGSSSYNSPLHF. For the CDR3, the DNA is TGTGCCAGCAGTTTTCGAGGGGGCTCAAGCTCCTATAATTCACCCCTCCACTTT.

This clone was seen a handful of times. This sequence joins TRBV27 and TRBJ2-3, with D tentatively TRBD2 (6 bases). The CDR3 sequence is 15 residues long. CDR1 and CDR2 (germline): MNHEY, SMNVEV (reference sequence). V dropped 3 bases and J dropped 5 bases, with 15 bases sitting between them. Here the CDR3 reads CASSFQRRAVDTQYF. CDR3 nucleotide sequence: TGTGCCAGCAGTTTTCAACGGAGGGCTGTAGATACGCAGTATTTT.

This clone has a single count. The rearrangement joins TRBV11-2 to TRBJ2-5; 12 bases are a match to TRBD2. The CDR3 has 15 amino acids. The trim removed 3 bases at V and 5 bases at J, leaving 4 bases unmatched. CDR1 and CDR2 (germline): SGHAT, FQNNGV. CDR3 coding DNA: TGTGCCAGCAGCTTCCGACTAGCGGGGGTGGAGACCCAGTACTTC. Residues: CASSFRLAGVETQYF. Supplemented by reference TRBV11-2 and TRBJ2-5, the full variable domain reads EAGVAQSPRYKIIEKRQSVAFWCNPISGHATLYWYQQILGQGPKLLIQFQNNGVVDDSQLPKDRFSAERLKGVDSTLKIQPAKLEDSAVYLCASSFRLAGVETQYFGPGTRLLVL.

The V call is TRBV28, the J call TRBJ2-2; perhaps TRBD1 as D (6 bases). Trimming pared 9 bases from V and 3 bases from J, leaving 20 bases between. Germline CDR1 MDHEN, CDR2 SYDVKM. The CDR3 sequence is 16 residues long. CDR3 sequence (DNA): TGTGCCAGTAAAACAAAGGAACAGGGAGACACCGGGGAGCTGTTTTTT. Translated, it gives CASKTKEQGDTGELFF. Full variable domain (outside the CDR3, taken from reference TRBV28 and TRBJ2-2): DVKVTQSSRYLVKRTGEKVFLECVQDMDHENMFWYRQDPGLGLRLIYFSYDVKMKEKGDIPEGYSVSREKKERFSLILESASTNQTSMYLCASKTKEQGDTGELFFGEGSRLTVL.

The count of this clone is one. This chain joins TRBV6-5 and TRBJ2-7; TRBD1 matches at 12 bases. Germline V gene data show CDR1 as MNHEY and CDR2 as SVGAGI. The J segment lost 2 bases and the V segment lost 2 bases, leaving 1 base of the junction unmatched. CDR3 length equals 15 residues. Here the CDR3 DNA reads TGTGCCAGCAGTTACGGGACAGGGGGCCCCTACGAGCAGTACTTC. This encodes CASSYGTGGPYEQYF.

The chain couples TRBV18 to TRBJ2-3; tentatively, D is TRBD1 (6 bases). Between the trimmed V and J ends, which lost 5 bases and 4 bases, there was a span of 13 bases. The CDR3 covers 14 residues. Germline V CDR1 and CDR2: KGHSH, LQKENI. The chain's CDR3 is CASSAQQGSDTQYF. For the CDR3, the DNA is TGTGCCAGCTCAGCTCAACAGGGTTCAGATACGCAGTATTTT.

This chain joins TRBV23-1 and TRBJ1-2, with 10 positions matching TRBD1. TRBV23-1 is recorded as an ORF, its role being uncertain. The CDR3 has 12 amino acids. V shed 10 bases, J shed 5 bases, and the junction held 4 bases outside the gene matches. The CDR3 reads CATQGQGYGYTF. The CDR3 DNA follows: TGCGCCACCCAGGGACAGGGGTATGGCTACACCTTC.

The chain has TRBV5-6 and TRBJ1-1, with D tentatively TRBD1 (6 bases). Per germline, CDR1 SGHDT and CDR2 YYEEEE. This CDR3 comprises 16 residues. Trimming removed 4 bases at V and 7 bases at J, with 23 bases between. CDR3 in amino acids: CASSQLPGHLGSEAFF. The CDR3 region has the DNA TGTGCCAGCAGCCAACTCCCGGGACACCTGGGGAGTGAAGCTTTCTTT.

The sample holds a few counts of this clone. This chain joins TRBV5-1 and TRBJ2-3; the D gene is possibly TRBD2 (6 bases). The CDR3 is 15 amino acids. CDR1 SGHRS and CDR2 YFSETQ come from the germline V gene. V was shortened by 4 bases and J by 3 bases, with 15 bases between the two germline ends. This chain's CDR3 is CASSSAGTPTDTQYF. The DNA of the CDR3 is TGCGCCAGCAGCAGCGCCGGGACTCCAACAGATACGCAGTATTTT.

The rearrangement links TRBV7-9 to TRBJ1-5; D is unresolved. From germline, CDR1 is SEHNR and CDR2 FQNEAQ (reference sequence). This CDR3 spans 13 amino acids. With 3 bases removed from V and 2 bases from J, the gap between germline ends came to 5 bases. CDR3 sequence (DNA): TGTGCCAGCAGCTTCTCAGGCAATCAGCCCCAGCATTTT. Translated, it gives CASSFSGNQPQHF.

The chain is built from TRBV19 and TRBJ2-2; 9 bases are shared with TRBD1. Germline CDR1 reads LNHDA; CDR2 reads SQIVND (reference sequence). J was trimmed by 6 bases and V by 6 bases; bases with no gene match: 11. The CDR3 is 16 amino acids. CDR3: CASSFEGQGISGELFF. The DNA for the CDR3 is TGTGCCAGTAGCTTTGAGGGACAGGGAATATCCGGGGAGCTGTTTTTT.